This passage covers 20 T cell receptor beta chains from one sample sequenced in a study of persistence of HIV-infected CD4 T cells (dated by TCRdb to 2020 to 2022). The immunoSEQ hsTCRB assay version 4 in survey mode was used to sequence TCRbeta repertoires from genomic DNA. Sourced from immuneACCESS, this table was stored by TCRdb with only in-frame sequences that have V and J called. A share of the clones is absent; for the studies checked, an unresolved V gene accounts for under half, and the remainder has no known explanation. The sample profile shows 36,000 or so clones; 82% of them were found once. The top ten clonotypes cover just under 1% of the sample. Reading the label with the study, this specimen's treatment or condition is: suppressive antiretroviral therapy. A pool of overlapping HIV-1 Gag 15-mer peptides was used at 0.8 to 1 ug per peptide per mL for cell stimulation. Memory CD4+ T cells that did not respond, being CD40L-negative, CD69-negative and CD45RO-high, were sorted as memory populations depleted of antigen-responding cells.

Antigen specificity for these receptors is unknown. Sequenced here: cultured CD4+ T cells from PBMCs, sampled from a patient who received antiretroviral therapy. The sample's cell subset or site label, decoded: CD40L-CD69- CD45RO-high memory CD4 T cells not responding to Gag peptides. These TCRs come from an adult with HIV. The donor label of this sample is uncertain.

The CDR3 DNA reads TGTGCCAGCAGCTTGGCCAAAGCGGACTCGGGCACCTTC. This sequence encodes CASSLAKADSGTF. The chain has TRBV5-5 and TRBJ1-2; no clear D gene. Germline CDR1 is SGHKS and CDR2 is YYEKEE (reference sequence). The CDR3 consists of 13 residues. Deletions cut 0 bases from V and 13 bases from J, with 16 bases between.

The chain carries TRBV7-9 and TRBJ1-1, with 7 bases lining up with TRBD1. The CDR3 length is 15 residues. The germline gives CDR1 SEHNR, CDR2 FQNEAQ (reference sequence). Unmatched junction bases numbered 4, after V lost 3 bases and J lost 0 bases. CDR3 in amino acids: CASSLTGQLNTEAFF. CDR3 bases: TGTGCCAGCAGCTTGACGGGACAGCTGAACACTGAAGCTTTCTTT.

Regarding this clone: Other DNA sequences in this specimen translate into the identical CDR3. The chain joins TRBV29-1 to TRBJ1-5, with 7 bases lining up with TRBD1. This CDR3 region has 12 residues. V lost 4 bases and J lost 5; bases outside the gene matches: 2. Germline values: CDR1 SQVTM, CDR2 ANQGSEA. CDR3 sequence: CSVGGQDQPQHF. The CDR3 DNA sequence: TGCAGCGTTGGTGGACAGGATCAGCCCCAGCATTTT.

The genes are TRBV7-2 and TRBJ2-3; 10 bases line up with TRBD2. V lost 3 bases and J lost 1; bases outside the gene matches: 4. The CDR3 is 16 amino acids. Germline V gene data show CDR1 as SGHTA and CDR2 as FQGNSA. The chain's CDR3 is CASSLRLAGRTDTQYF. In nucleotides, the CDR3 is TGTGCCAGCAGCTTGCGACTAGCGGGTCGCACAGATACGCAGTATTTT.

The chain recombines TRBV4-1 with TRBJ1-3; D unresolved. CDR1 is MGHRA, CDR2 YSYEKL, per germline. V lost 0 bases and J 0 bases, leaving 9 bases between the germline ends. The CDR3 runs 16 residues. The CDR3 nucleotides read TGCGCCAGCAGCCAAGAGACCGTTTTCTCTGGAAACACCATATATTTT. Amino acids: CASSQETVFSGNTIYF.

This clone turned up a few times. The gene calls are TRBV5-1 and TRBJ2-7; D is possibly TRBD1 (5 bases). Looked up from germline, CDR1 is SGHRS and CDR2 is YFSETQ. The CDR3 loop spans 14 amino acids. The V end lost 2 bases, the J end lost 0 bases, and 9 bases lay between the germline ends. CDR3 loop: CASSFETASYEQYF. The CDR3, as DNA: TGCGCCAGCAGCTTCGAGACAGCCTCCTACGAGCAGTACTTC.

V usage is TRBV6-5 and J usage is TRBJ2-5; D gene unclear. The V end was cut by 0 bases, the J end by 7 bases, with 18 bases between. Germline-derived CDR1 and CDR2 are MNHEY and SVGAGI. This CDR3 comprises 16 residues. The CDR3 sequence is CASSYSGSAVAGTQYF. DNA of the CDR3: TGTGCCAGCAGTTACTCAGGGTCTGCTGTGGCTGGGACCCAGTACTTC.

This chain connects TRBV2 to TRBJ1-4; no definite D call. V dropped 4 bases and J dropped 5 bases, with 8 bases sitting between them. This CDR3 has 13 amino acids. The germline V gene encodes CDR1 SNHLY and CDR2 FYNNEI. The CDR3 DNA is TGTGCCAGCAGTGGAGGGCGCAATGAAAAACTGTTTTTT. This translates into CASSGGRNEKLFF.

This chain connects TRBV6-5 to TRBJ1-2, with D possibly being TRBD1 (5 bases). This CDR3 has 14 amino acids. Germline assignment: CDR1 MNHEY and CDR2 SVGAGI. The V gene lost 6 bases and the J gene lost 3 bases, with 14 bases spanning the gap. CDR3 sequence (DNA): TGTGCCAGCAGGACAAGGGGCGCCGACTATGGCTACACCTTC. Translated: CASRTRGADYGYTF.

V is TRBV3-1 (or the pseudogene TRBV3-2) and J is TRBJ1-2; 8 bases map to TRBD1. Germline V CDR1 and CDR2: LGHDT, YNNKEL (reference sequence). V shed 1 base and J 8 bases; nucleotides not matched to a gene: 9. This CDR3 spans 15 amino acids. CDR3 sequence reads: CASSQGSSQGAGYTF. DNA of the CDR3: TGTGCCAGCAGCCAAGGATCGTCGCAGGGGGCGGGCTACACCTTC.

The chain carries TRBV6-5 and TRBJ2-3; a possible D gene is TRBD2 (6 bases). The CDR3 spans 14 residues. Germline V gives CDR1 MNHEY, CDR2 SVGAGI. The V and J ends lost 6 bases and 1 base respectively, with 11 bases between them. CDR3 sequence (DNA): TGTGCCAGCAGCCTATGGGGGGGCACAGATACGCAGTATTTT. Protein sequence: CASSLWGGTDTQYF.

CDR3 bases: TGTGCCAGCAGCCAAGCCCGCGGACTAGCGGGGGCCGCCTACAATGAGCAGTTCTTC. Translating gives CASSQARGLAGAAYNEQFF. This chain joins TRBV3-1 (or the pseudogene TRBV3-2) and TRBJ2-1; TRBD2 agrees at 13 bases. The V gene end was trimmed by 1 base and the J gene end by 2 bases; junction bases not matched to a gene: 8. Germline values: CDR1 LGHDT, CDR2 YNNKEL (reference sequence). The CDR3 length is 19 residues.

V gene TRBV30 combines with J gene TRBJ2-3; TRBD2 matches 8 bases. CDR1 and CDR2 (germline): GTSNPN, SVGIG (reference sequence). The CDR3 sequence is 15 residues long. Losses at the gene ends were 0 bases for V and 6 bases for J; bases not matched to a gene: 8. DNA for the CDR3: TGTGCCTGGAGTGTAGAGACTAGCGATCGGGATACGCAGTATTTT. Amino acid sequence: CAWSVETSDRDTQYF.

This clone was detected once. The gene calls are TRBV3-1 (or the pseudogene TRBV3-2) and TRBJ1-1, with 8 bases aligning to TRBD1. This CDR3 has 17 amino acids. The junction had 10 bases not matched to a gene; V was cut back by 4 bases and J by 0 bases. Germline values: CDR1 LGHDT, CDR2 YNNKEL (reference sequence). The CDR3 DNA reads TGTGCCAGCAGCCCTCACCGACAGGGGAGTATGAACACTGAAGCTTTCTTT. This sequence encodes CASSPHRQGSMNTEAFF.

This sequence joins TRBV13 and TRBJ2-1; TRBD2 agrees at 12 bases. Germline V gene sequence: CDR1 PRHDT, CDR2 FYEKMQ (reference sequence). This CDR3 comprises 17 residues. V dropped 5 bases and J dropped 6; count of bases not matched to a gene: 11. The CDR3 nucleotides are TGTGCCAGCAGCCTTCCTAGCGGGGGGGTAAAGTTCAATGAGCAGTTCTTC. Amino acids: CASSLPSGGVKFNEQFF.

The J gene is TRBJ1-6, the V gene TRBV2, with TRBD1 identical over 8 bases. Germline CDR1 SNHLY, CDR2 FYNNEI. Trimming at V came to 5 bases and at J to 5 bases, leaving 5 bases not matched to a gene. The CDR3 consists of 15 residues. CDR3 DNA: TGTGCCAGCAGTACAGACAGGGGAAATAATTCACCCCTCCACTTT. The encoded protein is CASSTDRGNNSPLHF.

This chain uses TRBV5-5 with TRBJ2-5, with D unclear. The CDR3 is 14 amino acids. Germline V lookup: CDR1 SGHKS, CDR2 YYEKEE (reference sequence). Trimming pared 0 bases from V and 0 bases from J, leaving 6 bases between. The CDR3 protein is CASSLERYQETQYF. CDR3 DNA sequence: TGTGCCAGCAGCTTGGAAAGGTACCAAGAGACCCAGTACTTC.

V and J are TRBV6-5 and TRBJ1-5; D perhaps matches TRBD1 (6 bases). Between the trimmed V and J ends, which lost 7 bases and 5 bases, there was a span of 12 bases. Germline lookup yields CDR1 MNHEY and CDR2 SVGAGI. CDR3 length equals 13 residues. This chain's CDR3 is CASTHRAYQPQHF. The CDR3 DNA is TGTGCCAGCACCCACAGGGCATATCAGCCCCAGCATTTT.

The CDR3 nucleotides read TGTGCCACCAGCAGAGATCGCGAAGAGACCCAGTACTTC. It translates to CATSRDREETQYF. The V and J genes are TRBV15 and TRBJ2-5; D is undetermined. The germline V gene encodes CDR1 LNHNV and CDR2 YYDKDF (reference sequence). The CDR3 runs to 13 residues. The germline V and J ends were trimmed by 0 bases and 3 bases, with 5 bases remaining between them.

The V call is TRBV5-1, the J call TRBJ2-5; D not certain. The CDR3 extends over 13 amino acids. Looked up from germline, CDR1 is SGHRS and CDR2 is YFSETQ. Trimming shortened V by 2 bases and J by 1 base, and 6 bases separated the two germline ends. In DNA form, the CDR3 reads TGCGCCAGCAGCTTTGAGATCCAAGAGACCCAGTACTTC. The encoded protein is CASSFEIQETQYF.